The 9 T cell receptor beta chains listed next were all sequenced from one sample in a study of OX40 agonist ivuxolimab in advanced cancers. TCRdb's table, derived via immunoSEQ multiplex PCR, lists solely in-frame clones and lacks some. This table holds around 100,000 clones, 80% to 90% found once. The sequences come from CD4+ or CD8+ T cells sorted from blood, collected in a trial of the OX40 agonist ivuxolimab. The receptors shown here come from an adult with an advanced solid tumor such as melanoma, head and neck, liver or kidney cancer.

This chain links TRBV14 with TRBJ1-2; 8 positions match TRBD1. The CDR3 runs 17 residues. CDR1 and CDR2 from the germline V gene are SGHDN and FVKESK. V trimming: 1 base; J trimming: 1 base; junction bases outside the gene matches: 8. The CDR3 DNA sequence: TGTGCCAGCAGCCAAGTACTAGGACAGGGCTTTAACTATGGCTACACCTTC. It translates to CASSQVLGQGFNYGYTF.

Concerning this clone itself: Other DNA sequences in the sample encode the same CDR3. This sequence joins TRBV19 and TRBJ1-1, with 10 bases matching TRBD1. Germline V gives CDR1 LNHDA, CDR2 SQIVND (reference sequence). The trim removed 3 bases at V and 6 bases at J, leaving 7 bases unmatched. CDR3 size: 15 residues. The DNA of the CDR3 is TGTGCCAGTAGTATTTCGACAGGGGGCCGGGCTGAAGCTTTCTTT. It yields the protein CASSISTGGRAEAFF.

This clone has just one count. The chain recombines TRBV9 with TRBJ1-3; 9 nucleotides match TRBD1. V was clipped by 2 bases and J by 1 base; unmatched bases: 4. There are 16 residues in the CDR3. Germline CDR1 SGDLS, CDR2 YYNGEE. CDR3: CASSVGQGLSGNTIYF. In DNA, the CDR3 is TGTGCCAGCAGCGTGGGACAGGGCCTTTCTGGAAACACCATATATTTT.

The CDR3: CASSSRGLFEEQYF. DNA for the CDR3: TGTGCCAGCAGTTCTCGTGGACTATTCGAGGAGCAGTACTTC. V usage is TRBV6-5 and J usage is TRBJ2-7, with D tentatively TRBD2 (6 bases). The CDR3 sequence is 14 residues long. In germline, CDR1 is MNHEY, CDR2 SVGAGI. V gave up 4 bases and J gave up 7 bases, with 17 bases separating them.

The rearrangement links TRBV7-9 to TRBJ1-5, with D perhaps TRBD1 (6 bases). V lost 2 bases and J lost 3, with 20 bases in between. Germline V gene data show CDR1 as SEHNR and CDR2 as FQNEAQ (reference sequence). This CDR3 spans 18 amino acids. CDR3 amino acids: CASSLFPQRGKINQPQHF. CDR3 DNA: TGTGCCAGCAGCTTATTTCCCCAGAGGGGGAAAATCAATCAGCCCCAGCATTTT.

The chain has TRBV9 and TRBJ2-2, with D tentatively TRBD1 (6 bases). CDR1 is SGDLS and CDR2 is YYNGEE in the germline V gene. This CDR3 comprises 15 residues. Trimming pared 0 bases from V and 10 bases from J, leaving 16 bases between. CDR3 loop: CASSVGSGTPLELFF. The CDR3 bases are TGTGCCAGCAGCGTAGGGTCCGGGACACCCTTGGAGCTGTTTTTT.

The chain links TRBV4-1 to TRBJ2-1, with TRBD2 as a possible D gene (6 bases). Germline V CDR1 and CDR2: MGHRA, YSYEKL. The CDR3 runs 16 residues. V dropped 0 bases and J dropped 6 bases, with 15 bases sitting between them. CDR3 in amino acids: CASSQDASASRNEQFF. CDR3 nucleotide sequence: TGCGCCAGCAGCCAAGACGCTAGCGCCTCTCGCAATGAGCAGTTCTTC.

Notes on this clone: In the same sample, other DNA sequences code for this CDR3. This sequence joins TRBV28 and TRBJ1-2; D remains unclear. Trimming cost V 3 bases and J 7 bases, with 9 bases left between them. The length of the CDR3 is 12 residues. Germline V CDR1 and CDR2: MDHEN, SYDVKM. The CDR3 DNA follows: TGTGCCAGCAGTTTTCTCGGGAGTGGCTACACCTTC. This codes for CASSFLGSGYTF.

The rearrangement links TRBV5-1 to TRBJ2-1; possible D gene TRBD1, 6 bases. CDR3 length: 17 amino acids. Trimming took 5 bases from V and 0 from J, leaving 18 bases between them. Per germline, CDR1 SGHRS and CDR2 YFSETQ. The CDR3 bases are TGCGCCAGCAGTTCCTGGACAGCTTTTTCCTCCTACAATGAGCAGTTCTTC. Residues: CASSSWTAFSSYNEQFF.